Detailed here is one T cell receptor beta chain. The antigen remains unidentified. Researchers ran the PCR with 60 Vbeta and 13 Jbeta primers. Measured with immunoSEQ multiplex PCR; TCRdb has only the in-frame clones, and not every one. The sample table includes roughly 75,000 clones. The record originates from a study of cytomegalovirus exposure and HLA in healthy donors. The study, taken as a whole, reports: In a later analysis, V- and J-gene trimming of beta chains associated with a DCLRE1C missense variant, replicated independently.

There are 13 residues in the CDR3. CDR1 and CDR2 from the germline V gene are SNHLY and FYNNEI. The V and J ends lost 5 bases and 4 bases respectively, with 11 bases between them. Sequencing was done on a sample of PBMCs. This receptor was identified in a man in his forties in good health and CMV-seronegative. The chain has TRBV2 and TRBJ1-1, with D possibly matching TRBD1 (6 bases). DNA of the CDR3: TGTGCCAGCAGTAAACAGGGCTCCACTGAAGCTTTCTTT. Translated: CASSKQGSTEAFF. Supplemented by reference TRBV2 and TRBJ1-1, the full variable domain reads EPEVTQTPSHQVTQMGQEVILRCVPISNHLYFYWYRQILGQKVEFLVSFYNNEISEKSEIFDDQFSVERPDGSNFTLKIRSTKLEDSAMYFCASSKQGSTEAFFGQGTRLTVV.